These 9 T cell receptor beta chains were all obtained from the same sample, sequenced in a study of cytomegalovirus exposure and HLA in healthy donors. In the PCR, 60 Vbeta and 13 Jbeta primers were used. Profiled with immunoSEQ multiplex PCR; TCRdb holds only in-frame clones, not every one. The sample records 90,000 to 120,000 clones, around 72% being singletons. Sequenced: PBMCs. These receptors all come from a male donor in good health and CMV-seropositive.

A few counts support this clone. V is TRBV7-9 and J is TRBJ2-1; 10 positions agree with TRBD2. This CDR3 spans 17 amino acids. The germline V gene encodes CDR1 SEHNR and CDR2 FQNEAQ (reference sequence). J lost 7 bases, V lost 8 bases, and 17 bases had no gene match. In DNA, the CDR3 is TGTGCCAGCCAATCTTACAAGAGCGGGGGGGCGTCAAATGAGCAGTTCTTC. Amino acids: CASQSYKSGGASNEQFF.

This clone appeared once. V and J are TRBV30 and TRBJ2-2; D is possibly TRBD1 (6 bases). The CDR3 length is 13 residues. V was shortened by 3 bases and J by 7 bases, with 12 bases between the two germline ends. CDR1 and CDR2 (germline): GTSNPN, SVGIG (reference sequence). CDR3 sequence (DNA): TGTGCCTGGAGCAACAGGGCGGGCGGGGAGCTGTTTTTT. Translated, it gives CAWSNRAGGELFF.

The chain carries TRBV4-1 and TRBJ2-5; TRBD1 aligns across 7 bases. The length of the CDR3 is 15 residues. The V segment lost 4 bases and the J segment 5 bases; nucleotides outside the gene matches: 10. The germline gives CDR1 MGHRA, CDR2 YSYEKL. The CDR3 region has the DNA TGCGCCAGCAGCCGCCTCCAGGGGGAATGGGAGACCCAGTACTTC. Translation gives CASSRLQGEWETQYF.

The V and J genes are TRBV25-1 and TRBJ2-7, with D tentatively TRBD2 (7 bases). Per the germline V gene, CDR1 is MGHDK and CDR2 is SYGVNS. CDR3 length equals 13 residues. Trimming stripped 6 bases from V and 4 bases from J, with 13 bases between. DNA of the CDR3: TGTGCCAGCAGCCCGGGGGGCCCTTACGAGCAGTACTTC. It yields the protein CASSPGGPYEQYF.

This clone was seen more than once but under ten times. The chain joins TRBV2 to TRBJ2-1; perhaps TRBD1 as D (7 bases). CDR1 SNHLY and CDR2 FYNNEI come from the germline V gene. V shed 10 bases and J shed 6 bases, with 16 bases lying between them. The CDR3 sequence is 13 residues long. CDR3 in DNA: TGTGCCACCGGGGGACAGATTTTCAATGAGCAGTTCTTC. Its protein product is CATGGQIFNEQFF. Complete variable domain (other parts from reference TRBV2 and TRBJ2-1): EPEVTQTPSHQVTQMGQEVILRCVPISNHLYFYWYRQILGQKVEFLVSFYNNEISEKSEIFDDQFSVERPDGSNFTLKIRSTKLEDSAMYFCATGGQIFNEQFFGPGTRLTVL.

The CDR3 nucleotides are TGTGCCTGGAGTCTGGGCGGGGGGGACACCGGGGAGCTGTTTTTT. This sequence encodes CAWSLGGGDTGELFF. The chain joins TRBV30 to TRBJ2-2; 9 bases are shared with TRBD2. CDR3 length: 15 residues. The junction had 4 bases not matched to a gene; V was cut back by 2 bases and J by 3 bases. Per germline, CDR1 GTSNPN and CDR2 SVGIG (reference sequence).

The rearrangement links TRBV7-3 to TRBJ2-5; tentatively, D is TRBD2 (5 bases). V lost 2 bases to trimming and J lost 3 bases, with 13 bases between them. The CDR3 spans 15 residues. CDR1 is SGHTA and CDR2 is FQGTGA in the germline V gene. The CDR3 here is CASSLGRTAKETQYF. CDR3 DNA: TGTGCCAGCAGCTTAGGACGGACTGCCAAAGAGACCCAGTACTTC.

This clone was counted a few times. The V gene is TRBV27, the J gene TRBJ2-7; tentatively, D is TRBD2 (6 bases). Between the trimmed V and J ends, which lost 3 bases and 3 bases, there was a span of 12 bases. This CDR3 has 14 residues. CDR1 and CDR2 (germline): MNHEY, SMNVEV (reference sequence). The CDR3 coding sequence is TGTGCCAGCAGTTTGGGCCAGGGAGGCTACGAGCAGTACTTC. As protein: CASSLGQGGYEQYF.

This clone has more than one count but fewer than ten. The chain combines TRBV7-6 with TRBJ2-5; D is unresolved. Germline V gene sequence: CDR1 SGHVS, CDR2 FNYEAQ. CDR3 length: 13 residues. V lost 1 base, J lost 0 bases, and 3 bases lay in between. CDR3 in amino acids: CASSLVYQETQYF. The CDR3 region has the DNA TGTGCCAGCAGCTTAGTCTACCAAGAGACCCAGTACTTC.